The clone carrying this T cell receptor (beta chain) showed up many times. The antigen is not known. Trimming pared 3 bases from V and 0 bases from J, leaving 18 bases between. Germline CDR1 is SQVTM and CDR2 is ANQGSEA. The CDR3 has 17 amino acids. Unique molecular identifiers featured in how the TCRbeta library was prepared. Using its own MiXCR run on the PCR reads, TCRdb lists one record per CDR3 protein. The sample includes about 210,000 distinct CDR3 sequences, around a sixth seen only once; the top ten take about 39%. This specimen comes from a study of T-cell reconstitution after alpha-beta-depleted transplantation in children. Broader study findings: There were some patients whose high TCRbeta diversity at day 60 came from surviving recipient T cells and thymic progenitors. T-cell numbers and diversity, one year after transplant, stemmed largely from T cells that were newly produced. As was reported, about two months after transplant, alpha-beta T cells came from several hundred expanded graft clones.

This clonotype was sampled from a male patient between 2 and 10 years old who had a stem cell transplant for acute lymphoblastic leukemia, so the T cells may come from the graft donor. Here the sequenced sample was PBMCs, mostly from graft donor cells, taken 360 days after TCRalphabeta/CD19-depleted stem cell transplant. The chain couples TRBV29-1 to TRBJ2-1; D might be TRBD1 or TRBD2, each matching 5 bases. This CDR3 is CSVDGVGPPFSYNEQFF. In nucleotides, the CDR3 is TGCAGCGTTGATGGGGTGGGACCCCCTTTCTCCTACAATGAGCAGTTCTTC.